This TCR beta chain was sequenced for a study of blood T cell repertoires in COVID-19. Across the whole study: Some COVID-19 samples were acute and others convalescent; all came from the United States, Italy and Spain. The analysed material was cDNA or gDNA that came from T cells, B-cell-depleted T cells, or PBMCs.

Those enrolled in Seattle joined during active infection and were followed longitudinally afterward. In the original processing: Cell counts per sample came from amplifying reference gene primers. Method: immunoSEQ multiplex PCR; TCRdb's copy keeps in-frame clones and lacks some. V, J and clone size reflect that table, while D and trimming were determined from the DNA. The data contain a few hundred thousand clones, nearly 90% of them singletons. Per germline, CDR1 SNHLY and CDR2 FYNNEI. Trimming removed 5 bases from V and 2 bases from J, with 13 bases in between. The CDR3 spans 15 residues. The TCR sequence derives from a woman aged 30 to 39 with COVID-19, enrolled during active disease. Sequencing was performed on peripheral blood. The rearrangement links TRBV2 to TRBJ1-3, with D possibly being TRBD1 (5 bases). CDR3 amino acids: CASSSQGTTGNTIYF. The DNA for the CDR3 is TGTGCCAGCAGTTCTCAGGGTACAACTGGAAACACCATATATTTT.